This passage covers 6 T cell receptor beta chains from one sample sequenced in a study of blood T cell repertoires in COVID-19. TCRdb's table, derived via immunoSEQ multiplex PCR, lists solely in-frame clones and lacks some. The sample records some 110,000 clones, roughly nine tenths being singletons. Material for sequencing was peripheral blood. The receptors come from a human donor in a cohort sampled during active COVID-19.

The gene calls are TRBV12-3 or TRBV12-4 and TRBJ1-1; no clear D gene. There are 13 residues in the CDR3. V lost 3 bases, J lost 7 bases, and 12 bases lay in between. Here the CDR3 DNA reads TGTGCCAGCAGTTTTAGGCGGTTGGGTGAAGCTTTCTTT. Encoded protein: CASSFRRLGEAFF.

CDR3 DNA: TGTGCCAGCAGACGTAGCGGGGGTCAAGAGACCCAGTACTTC. Protein: CASRRSGGQETQYF. V is TRBV2 and J is TRBJ2-5; 9 bases are a match to TRBD2. CDR1 and CDR2 from the germline V gene are SNHLY and FYNNEI. Losses at the gene ends were 6 bases for V and 2 bases for J; bases not matched to a gene: 4. The CDR3 has 14 residues. Using reference TRBV2 and TRBJ2-5 for the parts outside the CDR3, the full variable domain is EPEVTQTPSHQVTQMGQEVILRCVPISNHLYFYWYRQILGQKVEFLVSFYNNEISEKSEIFDDQFSVERPDGSNFTLKIRSTKLEDSAMYFCASRRSGGQETQYFGPGTRLLVL.

This rearrangement joins TRBV1 to TRBJ2-7; TRBD1, as called in the table, went unchecked against the DNA. TRBV1 is reported as a pseudogene. The CDR3 runs 11 residues. The CDR3 nucleotides are TGCACCAGCATGCAGGGGGGCGAGCAGTACTTC. This translates into CTSMQGGEQYF.

This chain links TRBV24-1 with TRBJ2-5, with TRBD1 as a possible D gene (5 bases). V dropped 3 bases and J dropped 4 bases, with 14 bases sitting between them. The CDR3 is 15 residues long. Germline V lookup: CDR1 KGHDR, CDR2 SFDVKD. The CDR3 region is CATSDQGRQGETQYF. As DNA, the CDR3 is TGTGCCACCAGTGATCAGGGCAGGCAAGGAGAGACCCAGTACTTC.

This sequence joins TRBV5-1 and TRBJ2-3; the D is unclear. Germline V gene sequence: CDR1 SGHRS, CDR2 YFSETQ. Trimming took 7 bases from V and 6 from J, leaving 21 bases between them. The CDR3 loop spans 15 amino acids. CDR3 DNA: TGCGCCAGCGGCCCAACTACCCAAAATGCGGATACGCAGTATTTT. Translated, it gives CASGPTTQNADTQYF.

This chain uses TRBV2 with TRBJ1-5, with D possibly TRBD1 on 5 matching bases. CDR3 length: 15 amino acids. CDR1 SNHLY and CDR2 FYNNEI come from the germline V gene. The ends were cut back, 6 bases at V and 7 bases at J, with 19 bases in the middle. The CDR3 DNA reads TGTGCCAGCAGGGCCGACAGCACGGGAGGGCAGCCCCAGCATTTT. Protein: CASRADSTGGQPQHF.